The 27 T cell receptor beta chains below were found in one sample sequenced in a study of cytomegalovirus exposure and HLA in healthy donors. The primer mix had 60 Vbeta and 13 Jbeta primers. TCRdb keeps only in-frame clones here, not all; method: immunoSEQ multiplex PCR. Here the sample spans about 97,000 clones, 85% being singletons. The specimen was PBMCs. The receptors shown here come from a man aged 25-45 years in good health and CMV-seronegative.

This chain joins TRBV30 and TRBJ1-5; D possibly corresponds to TRBD1 (6 bases). The CDR3 contains 16 residues. Trimming removed 0 bases at V and 3 bases at J, with 15 bases between. Germline V CDR1 and CDR2: GTSNPN, SVGIG (reference sequence). This CDR3 reads CAWSVLGRGYNQPQHF. The DNA of the CDR3 is TGTGCCTGGAGTGTACTTGGCAGGGGATACAATCAGCCCCAGCATTTT.

This clone came up once. This chain connects TRBV4-1 to TRBJ1-4; D remains unclear. Germline lookup yields CDR1 MGHRA and CDR2 YSYEKL. The CDR3 sequence is 18 residues long. Trimming stripped 1 base from V and 4 bases from J, with 19 bases between. For the CDR3, the DNA is TGCGCCAGCAGCCAAGTTCGCAGCGGAGGGATATATAATGAAAAACTGTTTTTT. Protein: CASSQVRSGGIYNEKLFF.

The chain joins TRBV27 to TRBJ1-5; 9 bases align to TRBD1. Losses at the gene ends were 4 bases for V and 9 bases for J; bases not matched to a gene: 4. The CDR3 spans 13 residues. Germline V gene lookup returns CDR1 MNHEY and CDR2 SMNVEV (reference sequence). The CDR3: CASSSQGAMPQHF. CDR3 in DNA: TGTGCCAGCAGTTCACAGGGGGCCATGCCCCAGCATTTT.

The chain is built from TRBV4-2 and TRBJ2-7; weak D call: TRBD2 (5 bases). The germline V gene encodes CDR1 LGHNA and CDR2 YNFKEQ. V was shortened by 1 base and J by 5 bases, with 12 bases between the two germline ends. This CDR3 is built from 14 residues. The CDR3 DNA sequence: TGTGCCAGCAGCCAAGCAGCGGACGTCCACGAGCAGTACTTC. Translated, it gives CASSQAADVHEQYF.

The table lists this clone with a count of one. The genes are TRBV30 and TRBJ1-4, with a tentative D call TRBD1 (6 bases). The germline V gene has CDR1 GTSNPN and CDR2 SVGIG (reference sequence). V was shortened by 5 bases and J by 0 bases, with 25 bases between the two germline ends. The CDR3 contains 19 residues. For the CDR3, the DNA is TGTGCCTGGGGGGGCACCACAGGGTCACTGAGAGCAACTAATGAAAAACTGTTTTTT. The encoded protein is CAWGGTTGSLRATNEKLFF.

The CDR3 DNA reads as TGCAGCGTTGAGTCCTGGACTAGCGGGGGTCTCTCCTACAATGAGCAGTTCTTC. Its translation: CSVESWTSGGLSYNEQFF. The genes are TRBV29-1 and TRBJ2-1, with 13 nucleotides matching TRBD2. CDR1 and CDR2 from the germline V gene are SQVTM and ANQGSEA. J lost 0 bases, V lost 3 bases, and 8 bases had no gene match. The CDR3 spans 18 residues.

The gene calls are TRBV30 and TRBJ1-2, with D perhaps matching TRBD1 (5 bases). Trimming shortened V by 3 bases and J by 8 bases, and 10 bases separated the two germline ends. This CDR3 contains 11 residues. The germline V gene has CDR1 GTSNPN and CDR2 SVGIG (reference sequence). The CDR3 sequence: CAWRAGRGYTF. DNA for the CDR3: TGTGCCTGGAGGGCAGGGCGAGGCTACACCTTC.

V usage is TRBV5-4 and J usage is TRBJ1-1; 7 nucleotides agree with TRBD1. The junction had 9 bases not matched to a gene; V was cut back by 4 bases and J by 0 bases. The CDR3 sequence is 16 residues long. CDR1 SGHNT and CDR2 YYREEE come from the germline V gene (reference sequence). CDR3 DNA: TGTGCCAGCAGCCCGTCTTCCAGGGGGATGAACACTGAAGCTTTCTTT. Encoded protein: CASSPSSRGMNTEAFF.

CDR3 sequence (DNA): TGTGCCAGCAGTCCAACAGGGCCTGAAAAACTGTTTTTT. It translates to CASSPTGPEKLFF. The rearrangement uses TRBV7-9 and TRBJ1-4; a possible D gene is TRBD1 (6 bases). From germline, CDR1 is SEHNR and CDR2 FQNEAQ (reference sequence). V dropped 6 bases and J dropped 7 bases, with 12 bases sitting between them. CDR3 length: 13 residues.

This chain links TRBV7-9 with TRBJ2-5; D is possibly TRBD1 (6 bases). This CDR3 is built from 15 residues. Deletions cut 0 bases from V and 2 bases from J, with 10 bases between. The germline gives CDR1 SEHNR, CDR2 FQNEAQ (reference sequence). The CDR3 spells CASSLAGDRQETQYF. CDR3 nucleotide sequence: TGTGCCAGCAGCTTAGCGGGAGACAGGCAAGAGACCCAGTACTTC.

As DNA, the CDR3 is TGCAGCTCAGGGGAGGGGTCCTACAATGAGCAGTTCTTC. Its translation is CSSGEGSYNEQFF. The V call is TRBV29-1, the J call TRBJ2-1; the D gene is possibly TRBD2 (7 bases). The length of the CDR3 is 13 residues. Germline CDR1 is SQVTM and CDR2 is ANQGSEA. V was cut by 8 bases and J by 1 base, with 12 bases left in between.

The J gene is TRBJ2-7, the V gene TRBV15; D is unclear. Germline CDR1 reads LNHNV; CDR2 reads YYDKDF (reference sequence). The V gene lost 1 base and the J gene lost 2 bases, with 9 bases spanning the gap. The CDR3 spans 14 residues. The chain's CDR3 is CATSRVVETYEQYF. CDR3 sequence (DNA): TGTGCCACCAGCAGAGTTGTAGAGACCTACGAGCAGTACTTC.

The genes are TRBV18 and TRBJ2-6, with D unresolved. Trimming removed 1 base at V and 0 bases at J, with 16 bases between. The V gene's germline CDR1 is KGHSH and CDR2 LQKENI. The CDR3 consists of 19 residues. The CDR3 spells CASSPHPGPIYSGANVLTF. As DNA, the CDR3 is TGTGCCAGCTCACCACATCCAGGCCCCATATACTCTGGGGCCAACGTCCTGACTTTC.

The chain couples TRBV30 to TRBJ1-6, with D hard to call. The CDR3 spans 15 residues. Germline V gene data show CDR1 as GTSNPN and CDR2 as SVGIG (reference sequence). Trimming cost V 0 bases and J 6 bases, with 12 bases left between them. The CDR3 sequence: CAWSVGVGVNSPLHF. The CDR3, as DNA: TGTGCCTGGAGTGTGGGAGTCGGGGTTAATTCACCCCTCCACTTT.

The gene calls are TRBV2 and TRBJ1-2; TRBD1 matches 7 bases. The CDR3 consists of 17 residues. V shed 7 bases and J 4 bases; nucleotides not matched to a gene: 18. From germline, CDR1 is SNHLY and CDR2 FYNNEI. The CDR3 sequence is CASIHRDRPSGGYGYTF. CDR3 bases: TGTGCCAGCATCCACCGGGACAGACCATCCGGTGGCTATGGCTACACCTTC.

This sequence joins TRBV4-3 and TRBJ2-1; TRBD2 agrees at 13 bases. This CDR3 has 15 residues. Germline V gives CDR1 LGHNA, CDR2 YSLEER. V trimming: 1 base; J trimming: 10 bases; junction bases outside the gene matches: 4. The CDR3 region has the DNA TGCGCCAGCAGCCAAGGGACTAGCGGGGGAGGGGAGCAGTTCTTC. This gives the protein CASSQGTSGGGEQFF.

The chain employs TRBV2 and TRBJ2-1; 8 bases fit TRBD2. V dropped 5 bases and J dropped 9; count of bases not matched to a gene: 9. The CDR3 extends over 14 amino acids. The germline gives CDR1 SNHLY, CDR2 FYNNEI. The CDR3 loop reads CASSTGGAFGEQFF. DNA of the CDR3: TGTGCCAGCAGTACCGGGGGGGCCTTTGGTGAGCAGTTCTTC. Using reference TRBV2 and TRBJ2-1 for the parts outside the CDR3, the full variable domain is EPEVTQTPSHQVTQMGQEVILRCVPISNHLYFYWYRQILGQKVEFLVSFYNNEISEKSEIFDDQFSVERPDGSNFTLKIRSTKLEDSAMYFCASSTGGAFGEQFFGPGTRLTVL.

The rearrangement uses TRBV18 and TRBJ2-7; 7 positions agree with TRBD1. This CDR3 has 12 amino acids. V lost 3 bases, J lost 6 bases, and 2 bases stayed unmatched. Germline assignment: CDR1 KGHSH and CDR2 LQKENI. CDR3 sequence: CASSPNRGEQYF. The CDR3 nucleotides read TGTGCCAGCTCACCCAACAGGGGCGAGCAGTACTTC.

The rearrangement uses TRBV7-9 and TRBJ2-3; no clear D. Germline CDR1 reads SEHNR; CDR2 reads FQNEAQ (reference sequence). This CDR3 region has 12 residues. Trimming removed 5 bases from V and 2 bases from J, with 5 bases in between. The CDR3 DNA reads TGTGCCAGCAGCCCAGTCACAGATACGCAGTATTTT. Translated, it gives CASSPVTDTQYF. The variable domain in full, completed from reference TRBV7-9 and TRBJ2-3, reads DTGVSQNPRHKITKRGQNVTFRCDPISEHNRLYWYRQTLGQGPEFLTYFQNEAQLEKSRLLSDRFSAERPKGSFSTLEIQRTEQGDSAMYLCASSPVTDTQYFGPGTRLTVL.

This chain joins TRBV10-3 and TRBJ2-7; 10 bases align to TRBD1. The CDR3 length is 15 residues. The trim removed 5 bases at V and 6 bases at J, leaving 10 bases unmatched. The germline gives CDR1 ENHRY, CDR2 SYGVKD. Here the CDR3 reads CAISTRDRGSGEQYF. CDR3 sequence (DNA): TGTGCCATCAGTACCCGGGACAGGGGTTCGGGCGAGCAGTACTTC.

A single count supports this clone. The gene calls are TRBV4-1 and TRBJ2-7, with D perhaps matching TRBD1 (6 bases). From germline, CDR1 is MGHRA and CDR2 YSYEKL. CDR3 length: 16 residues. V was pared by 1 base and J by 3 bases, with 16 bases between. The CDR3 DNA follows: TGCGCCAGCAGCCAAGGTTTGGGCAGGGGAAACTACGAGCAGTACTTC. Encoded protein: CASSQGLGRGNYEQYF.

This clone appeared a single time. The chain has TRBV5-1 and TRBJ2-5, with 7 bases identical to TRBD2. The CDR3 is 15 amino acids. Germline CDR1 SGHRS, CDR2 YFSETQ. The trim removed 4 bases at V and 2 bases at J, leaving 8 bases unmatched. The CDR3 loop is CASSPGGSGQETQYF. The DNA for the CDR3 is TGCGCCAGCAGCCCCGGGGGGAGCGGGCAAGAGACCCAGTACTTC.

This clone was observed a single time. The rearrangement joins TRBV5-1 to TRBJ2-5; D is perhaps TRBD1 (5 bases). Germline V lookup: CDR1 SGHRS, CDR2 YFSETQ. The CDR3 contains 17 residues. V was shortened by 2 bases and J by 4 bases, with 21 bases between the two germline ends. This chain's CDR3 is CASSFGRTTGRGETQYF. In DNA, the CDR3 is TGCGCCAGCAGCTTTGGTCGGACAACTGGTCGTGGAGAGACCCAGTACTTC.

The rearrangement links TRBV11-2 to TRBJ2-7, with 8 bases aligning to TRBD2. The CDR3 is 15 residues long. Germline assignment: CDR1 SGHAT and CDR2 FQNNGV. V was pared by 3 bases and J by 0 bases, with 4 bases of the junction left unmatched. CDR3 nucleotides: TGTGCCAGCAGCTTCGGCGGGGGGATCTCCTACGAGCAGTACTTC. This translates into CASSFGGGISYEQYF. The full variable domain, with the rest looked up from reference TRBV11-2 and TRBJ2-7, is EAGVAQSPRYKIIEKRQSVAFWCNPISGHATLYWYQQILGQGPKLLIQFQNNGVVDDSQLPKDRFSAERLKGVDSTLKIQPAKLEDSAVYLCASSFGGGISYEQYFGPGTRLTVT.

This chain connects TRBV6-1 to TRBJ1-1; 10 bases are shared with TRBD1. V lost 4 bases and J lost 10; bases outside the gene matches: 15. Germline loops: CDR1 MNHNS, CDR2 SASEGT. CDR3 length: 16 residues. This CDR3 reads CASSVRRDRGPSSAFF. CDR3 DNA sequence: TGTGCCAGCAGTGTTCGCCGGGACAGGGGCCCCTCGTCAGCTTTCTTT.

The gene calls are TRBV9 and TRBJ2-2, with D possibly matching TRBD1 (6 bases). CDR1 is SGDLS, CDR2 YYNGEE, per germline. V was clipped by 2 bases and J by 6 bases, with 17 bases between them. This CDR3 is 16 amino acids long. The CDR3 region is CASSVTGTPRAGELFF. The CDR3 region has the DNA TGTGCCAGCAGCGTTACTGGGACACCTAGGGCCGGGGAGCTGTTTTTT.

The rearrangement uses TRBV25-1 and TRBJ2-5, with 7 bases that match TRBD2. The V and J ends lost 2 bases and 0 bases, in that order; junction bases with no gene match: 6. CDR3 size: 16 residues. In germline, CDR1 is MGHDK, CDR2 SYGVNS. This CDR3 is CASSETLRGNQETQYF. The CDR3, as DNA: TGTGCCAGCAGTGAAACTCTGCGGGGGAACCAAGAGACCCAGTACTTC.